What follows are 23 T cell receptor beta chains derived from one specimen sequenced in a study of T cell responses to AZD1222 COVID-19 vaccine. Clones were sequenced by immunoSEQ multiplex PCR, and TCRdb holds only the in-frame ones, with some missing. The sample has under 140,000 clones; over 90% are singletons. Source: peripheral blood, taken 28 days after the second AZD1222 dose. Every receptor here comes from an adult who received the AZD1222 COVID-19 vaccine.

The V call is TRBV21-1, the J call TRBJ2-3; TRBD2, the D gene given by the table, was not confirmed from the DNA. TRBV21-1 represents a pseudogene. The CDR3 runs to 15 residues. CDR3 region: CASSKKSLPRDTQYF. DNA for the CDR3: TGTGCCAGCAGCAAAAAATCTCTCCCCCGAGATACGCAGTATTTT.

The V call is TRBV3-1 (or the pseudogene TRBV3-2), the J call TRBJ1-4; D gene ambiguous. V lost 1 base and J 8 bases, leaving 5 bases between the germline ends. The CDR3 covers 12 residues. Looked up from germline, CDR1 is LGHDT and CDR2 is YNNKEL (reference sequence). The CDR3 spells CASSQVQEKLFF. The CDR3 bases are TGTGCCAGCAGCCAAGTTCAGGAAAAACTGTTTTTT.

The chain links TRBV3-1 (or the pseudogene TRBV3-2) to TRBJ2-1, with TRBD1 as a possible D gene (6 bases). Germline lookup yields CDR1 LGHDT and CDR2 YNNKEL (reference sequence). CDR3 length: 12 residues. V was pared by 3 bases and J by 8 bases, with 8 bases between. CDR3 DNA sequence: TGTGCCAGCAGCCAGGGGGCGGATGAGCAGTTCTTC. Encoded protein: CASSQGADEQFF.

The CDR3: CASSFGLAETGEKLFF. DNA for the CDR3: TGCGCCAGCAGCTTCGGGTTGGCGGAAACAGGTGAAAAACTGTTTTTT. The chain is built from TRBV5-1 and TRBJ1-4; a possible D gene is TRBD1 (5 bases). Germline V gene lookup returns CDR1 SGHRS and CDR2 YFSETQ. The CDR3 totals 16 residues. V was cut by 2 bases and J by 7 bases, with 18 bases left in between.

The chain employs TRBV7-9 and TRBJ1-1, with TRBD1 matching over 7 bases. The J segment lost 0 bases and the V segment lost 5 bases, leaving 6 bases of the junction unmatched. The CDR3 is 15 residues long. The germline gives CDR1 SEHNR, CDR2 FQNEAQ (reference sequence). CDR3 sequence reads: CASSAGDSLNTEAFF. The DNA for the CDR3 is TGTGCCAGCAGCGCTGGGGACAGCCTGAACACTGAAGCTTTCTTT.

This CDR3 reads CASSPGTLNQPQHF. The CDR3 nucleotides are TGCGCCAGCAGCCCCGGGACTTTGAATCAGCCCCAGCATTTT. This sequence joins TRBV5-1 and TRBJ1-5, with D maybe TRBD1 (5 bases). The CDR3 runs 14 residues. Trimming removed 4 bases from V and 4 bases from J, with 12 bases in between. Germline V gene data show CDR1 as SGHRS and CDR2 as YFSETQ.

The V and J genes are TRBV11-2 and TRBJ1-5; possibly TRBD1 for D (5 bases). The CDR3 spans 13 residues. V was pared by 3 bases and J by 7 bases, with 10 bases between. Germline V gives CDR1 SGHAT, CDR2 FQNNGV. The DNA of the CDR3 is TGTGCCAGCAGCTTCCAGGGTAGCCAGCCCCAGCATTTT. It codes for CASSFQGSQPQHF.

There are a few counts of this clone. The chain links TRBV6-1 to TRBJ1-1, with 7 bases aligning to TRBD1. The ends lost 0 bases at V and 9 bases at J; junction bases unmatched: 10. This CDR3 contains 15 residues. Germline V gives CDR1 MNHNS, CDR2 SASEGT. DNA of the CDR3: TGTGCCAGCAGTGAAGCGGCAGGGGGGATGAAGAAAGCTTTCTTT. Amino acids: CASSEAAGGMKKAFF.

The CDR3 sequence: CASSYSFRLGRGEQFF. The CDR3 region has the DNA TGCGCCAGCAGCTACTCCTTCAGGTTGGGTCGAGGAGAGCAGTTCTTC. The chain carries TRBV23-1 and TRBJ2-1; no definite D call. Being an ORF, TRBV23-1 has a function that is uncertain. Trimming took 6 bases from V and 10 from J, leaving 25 bases between them. The CDR3 totals 16 residues.

The chain combines TRBV3-1 (or the pseudogene TRBV3-2) with TRBJ1-2, with D perhaps TRBD1 (6 bases). The V gene's germline CDR1 is LGHDT and CDR2 YNNKEL (reference sequence). This CDR3 comprises 12 residues. V lost 5 bases to trimming and J lost 6 bases, with 10 bases between them. The CDR3: CASSKGGDGYTF. In DNA form, the CDR3 reads TGTGCCAGCAGCAAAGGGGGGGATGGCTACACCTTC.

This clone was recorded once. The V gene is TRBV3-1 (or the pseudogene TRBV3-2), the J gene TRBJ2-5, with 12 bases fitting TRBD2. Germline loops: CDR1 LGHDT, CDR2 YNNKEL (reference sequence). There are 16 residues in the CDR3. J was trimmed by 0 bases and V by 4 bases; bases with no gene match: 3. The CDR3 spells CASSPWTSGDQETQYF. Here the CDR3 DNA reads TGTGCCAGCAGCCCCTGGACTAGCGGGGACCAAGAGACCCAGTACTTC.

This clone was observed once. The CDR3 region is CASSPSARGEKTQYF. The CDR3 DNA reads as TGTGCCAGCAGCCCGAGTGCCAGGGGGGAGAAGACCCAGTACTTC. The chain joins TRBV5-4 to TRBJ2-5; maybe TRBD1 (7 bases). The CDR3 length is 15 residues. Germline CDR1 reads SGHNT; CDR2 reads YYREEE (reference sequence). Trimming took 4 bases from V and 6 from J, leaving 19 bases between them. Based on the CDR3 plus reference TRBV5-4 and TRBJ2-5, the full variable domain is ETGVTQSPTHLIKTRGQQVTLRCSSQSGHNTVSWYQQALGQGPQFIFQYYREEENGRGNFPPRFSGLQFPNYSSELNVNALELDDSALYLCASSPSARGEKTQYFGPGTRLLVL.

The rearrangement uses TRBV5-6 and TRBJ1-1; D uncertain. CDR3 length equals 11 residues. Trimming removed 0 bases at V and 10 bases at J, with 7 bases between. Germline V lookup: CDR1 SGHDT, CDR2 YYEEEE. The CDR3 region is CASSLGRVAFF. CDR3 sequence (DNA): TGTGCCAGCAGCTTGGGACGGGTAGCTTTCTTT.

The chain links TRBV4-1 to TRBJ1-2; D gene uncertain. This CDR3 has 15 amino acids. Germline V gene sequence: CDR1 MGHRA, CDR2 YSYEKL. Trimming took off 4 bases at V and 5 bases at J, with 17 bases between the two ends. The CDR3 DNA sequence: TGCGCCAGCAGCCCACGGACCTTTTTGGCGTATGGCTACACCTTC. Translating it yields CASSPRTFLAYGYTF.

The rearrangement uses TRBV4-1 and TRBJ2-1; D is possibly TRBD1 (5 bases). The CDR3 contains 15 residues. In germline, CDR1 is MGHRA, CDR2 YSYEKL. Trimming removed 0 bases at V and 4 bases at J, with 10 bases between. The CDR3 loop reads CASSQDLTAYNEQFF. CDR3 DNA sequence: TGCGCCAGCAGCCAAGACCTGACAGCTTACAATGAGCAGTTCTTC.

This CDR3 reads CASSLASIGGPHYEQYF. In DNA, the CDR3 is TGTGCCAGCAGCTTAGCCTCCATCGGGGGGCCACACTACGAGCAGTACTTC. The chain couples TRBV7-2 to TRBJ2-7; TRBD2 is a possible D gene (7 bases). V lost 0 bases, J lost 3 bases, and 18 bases lay in between. This CDR3 contains 17 residues. Germline CDR1 SGHTA, CDR2 FQGNSA.

The V gene is TRBV19, the J gene TRBJ1-4; the match to TRBD1 covers 11 bases. CDR1 LNHDA and CDR2 SQIVND come from the germline V gene (reference sequence). This CDR3 has 15 amino acids. V gave up 5 bases and J gave up 8 bases; unmatched junction bases: 7. CDR3 residues: CASSEPGQGDEKLFF. For the CDR3, the DNA is TGTGCCAGTAGTGAACCGGGACAGGGGGACGAAAAACTGTTTTTT.

The V call is TRBV19, the J call TRBJ1-2; D gene unclear. The CDR3 extends over 14 amino acids. Trimming pared 4 bases from V and 1 base from J, leaving 10 bases between. Per the germline V gene, CDR1 is LNHDA and CDR2 is SQIVND (reference sequence). DNA of the CDR3: TGTGCCAGTAGTACGTACAGTAATAACTATGGCTACACCTTC. The encoded protein is CASSTYSNNYGYTF.

The CDR3 spells CASSLEVATEAFF. The CDR3 DNA follows: TGCGCCAGCAGCTTGGAGGTCGCAACTGAAGCTTTCTTT. This chain joins TRBV5-1 and TRBJ1-1, with no clear D. The V gene lost 0 bases and the J gene lost 5 bases, with 8 bases spanning the gap. The CDR3 is 13 amino acids. In germline, CDR1 is SGHRS, CDR2 YFSETQ.

The rearrangement uses TRBV4-1 and TRBJ1-4, with D hard to call. V was trimmed by 0 bases and J by 12 bases, leaving 8 bases between them. Per germline, CDR1 MGHRA and CDR2 YSYEKL. This CDR3 is 12 amino acids long. DNA of the CDR3: TGCGCCAGCAGCCAAGACCTATCCCAACTGTTTTTT. Translated, it gives CASSQDLSQLFF.

V and J are TRBV2 and TRBJ1-1; D is ambiguous. Trimming cost V 0 bases and J 11 bases, with 13 bases left between them. This CDR3 region has 13 residues. Germline V gene lookup returns CDR1 SNHLY and CDR2 FYNNEI. The CDR3, as DNA: TGTGCCAGCAGTGAAGCCAACCCCCCCCGTGCTTTCTTT. It encodes CASSEANPPRAFF.

J is TRBJ2-7 and V is TRBV3-1 (or the pseudogene TRBV3-2), with D hard to call. Trimming took off 4 bases at V and 3 bases at J, with 19 bases between the two ends. CDR1 and CDR2 (germline): LGHDT, YNNKEL (reference sequence). The CDR3 is made up of 16 amino acids. The CDR3 loop reads CASSPPFRGSLYEQYF. In DNA, the CDR3 is TGTGCCAGCAGCCCTCCCTTCAGAGGATCTCTCTACGAGCAGTACTTC.

J is TRBJ1-1 and V is TRBV19, with TRBD1 identical over 7 bases. Trimming at V came to 5 bases and at J to 4 bases, leaving 7 bases not matched to a gene. Per germline, CDR1 LNHDA and CDR2 SQIVND (reference sequence). This CDR3 is built from 14 residues. DNA of the CDR3: TGTGCCAGTAGTTTGATCGACAGGGTCACTGAAGCTTTCTTT. It encodes CASSLIDRVTEAFF.